Here is one T cell receptor (beta chain) with its context. Only in-frame clones appear in the TCRdb table, and some are missing; sequencing was by immunoSEQ multiplex PCR. The sample comprises some 300,000 clones, approximately 89% of which are singletons, and just under 7% rests with the top ten. This sample is drawn from a study of blood T cell repertoires in COVID-19. In the study overall: The analysed material was cDNA or gDNA that came from T cells, B-cell-depleted T cells, or PBMCs.

Sequencing was performed on peripheral blood. This receptor was identified in a woman between 25 and 40 years old who had recovered from COVID-19.

The CDR3 bases are TGTGCCTGGTCAACCGGGACATGGAATCAGCCCCAGCATTTT. Encoded protein: CAWSTGTWNQPQHF. The V gene is TRBV30, the J gene TRBJ1-5, with D perhaps matching TRBD1 (6 bases). The CDR3 is 14 amino acids. Trimming cost V 5 bases and J 4 bases, with 15 bases left between them. From germline, CDR1 is GTSNPN and CDR2 SVGIG (reference sequence).